Below, 31 T cell receptor beta chains from the same sample are listed, as sequenced in a study of response to subunit inactivated influenza vaccine. TCRdb independently ran MiXCR on the RT-PCR reads; one entry per CDR3 protein. Among around 570,000 distinct CDR3 sequences listed, about 11% were seen once. This sample was also put to use in a study of T cells expressing NK-cell markers. That paper states: Beta-chain TCR cDNA was generated via 5'RACE template switching with UMIs.

Source: PBMCs from blood, taken on the day of vaccination. These receptors came from a man aged 50 to 60 who received an inactivated influenza vaccine.

The genes are TRBV29-1 and TRBJ1-2, with unresolved D. Germline loops: CDR1 SQVTM, CDR2 ANQGSEA. V was shortened by 6 bases and J by 3 bases, with 14 bases between the two germline ends. The CDR3 has 13 amino acids. The CDR3 loop reads CSVPSSGDYGYTF. CDR3 sequence (DNA): TGCAGCGTGCCTTCATCTGGGGACTATGGCTACACCTTC.

This clonotype was picked up a small number of times. The V call is TRBV6-4, the J call TRBJ1-5; 8 nucleotides agree with TRBD1. The CDR3 contains 13 residues. Germline loops: CDR1 MRHNA, CDR2 SNTAGT. Unmatched junction bases numbered 3, after V lost 6 bases and J lost 5 bases. The CDR3: CASSADRDQPQHF. CDR3 nucleotide sequence: TGTGCCAGCAGCGCGGACAGGGATCAGCCCCAGCATTTT.

Only a few counts were recorded for this clonotype. The chain uses TRBV20-1 and TRBJ2-2; 8 bases match TRBD1. Per germline, CDR1 DFQATT and CDR2 SNEGSKA (reference sequence). V trimming: 6 bases; J trimming: 0 bases; junction bases outside the gene matches: 6. The CDR3 is made up of 15 amino acids. The CDR3 nucleotides are TGCAGTGCCGGGCCACAGGGGGCGAACACCGGGGAGCTGTTTTTT. It is translated as CSAGPQGANTGELFF.

The CDR3 sequence is CASSRRVAGLSYNEQFF. For the CDR3, the DNA is TGTGCCAGCAGCCGAAGGGTAGCGGGCCTTTCCTACAATGAGCAGTTCTTC. The chain recombines TRBV7-8 with TRBJ2-1; 7 nucleotides line up with TRBD2. The CDR3 consists of 17 residues. V shed 5 bases and J 1 base; nucleotides not matched to a gene: 11. Germline V gene sequence: CDR1 SGHVS, CDR2 FQNEAQ.

This sequence joins TRBV15 and TRBJ2-7, with TRBD1 matching 7 bases. This CDR3 region has 14 residues. J was trimmed by 6 bases and V by 4 bases; bases with no gene match: 9. Germline CDR1 LNHNV, CDR2 YYDKDF (reference sequence). The CDR3 loop reads CATSNRQGSSEQYF. CDR3 nucleotide sequence: TGTGCCACCAGCAACCGACAGGGTTCGAGCGAGCAGTACTTC.

This chain joins TRBV11-3 and TRBJ2-7; 9 nucleotides line up with TRBD2. The CDR3 contains 15 residues. Germline V gene data show CDR1 as SGHNT and CDR2 as YENEEA. The ends lost 3 bases at V and 1 base at J; junction bases unmatched: 4. DNA of the CDR3: TGTGCCAGCAGCTTCGCTAGCGGGGCATCCTACGAGCAGTACTTC. It encodes CASSFASGASYEQYF.

This clonotype was picked up a small number of times. The rearrangement links TRBV30 to TRBJ2-3; 8 positions agree with TRBD2. Trimming took 4 bases from V and 3 from J; bases not matched to a gene: 3. Germline V gives CDR1 GTSNPN, CDR2 SVGIG (reference sequence). The length of the CDR3 is 13 residues. CDR3 nucleotides: TGTGCCTGGATCCCGGGGGGGACAGATACGCAGTATTTT. Translation gives CAWIPGGTDTQYF.

The table lists this clonotype with a few counts. The chain combines TRBV28 with TRBJ2-7, with TRBD1 matching 8 bases. Germline V gives CDR1 MDHEN, CDR2 SYDVKM. The CDR3 sequence is 15 residues long. J gave up 3 bases and V 6 bases, and 10 bases lay outside the gene matches. The DNA of the CDR3 is TGTGCCAGCAGGTTACAGGGGGGACTTCGCTACGAGCAGTACTTC. It specifies CASRLQGGLRYEQYF.

The table lists this clonotype with many counts. The rearrangement links TRBV9 to TRBJ2-1; possibly TRBD1 for D (6 bases). The germline V gene has CDR1 SGDLS and CDR2 YYNGEE. V was trimmed by 0 bases and J by 4 bases, leaving 8 bases between them. The CDR3 sequence is 14 residues long. CDR3 sequence: CASSVEQGYNEQFF. The CDR3 bases are TGTGCCAGCAGCGTAGAACAGGGTTACAATGAGCAGTTCTTC.

Only a few counts were recorded for this clonotype. Here the CDR3 reads CASSQSGFSAKNIQYF. CDR3 coding DNA: TGCGCCAGCAGCCAGTCAGGGTTTTCCGCCAAAAACATTCAGTACTTC. V and J are TRBV4-3 and TRBJ2-4; perhaps TRBD1 as D (5 bases). V dropped 3 bases and J dropped 1 base, with 13 bases sitting between them. The germline CDR1 and CDR2 sequences are LGHNA and YSLEER. The CDR3 has 16 residues.

This clonotype was detected ten times or more. J is TRBJ1-1 and V is TRBV12-3 or TRBV12-4; a possible D gene is TRBD1 (5 bases). Trimming cost V 5 bases and J 5 bases, with 12 bases left between them. The CDR3 consists of 13 residues. The CDR3 here is CASSQGTRTEAFF. DNA for the CDR3: TGTGCCAGCAGTCAAGGGACGCGGACTGAAGCTTTCTTT.

This chain connects TRBV5-5 to TRBJ2-3, with 10 bases matching TRBD2. The CDR3 extends over 15 amino acids. V shed 1 base and J 6 bases; nucleotides not matched to a gene: 5. CDR1 and CDR2 (germline): SGHKS, YYEKEE (reference sequence). CDR3 bases: TGTGCCAGCAGCTTGCCTAGCGGGAGCCGGGATACGCAGTATTTT. Amino acid sequence: CASSLPSGSRDTQYF.

This clonotype has more than one count but fewer than ten. This chain connects TRBV20-1 to TRBJ2-1; 12 bases line up with TRBD2. V lost 2 bases and J lost 7; bases outside the gene matches: 6. Germline lookup yields CDR1 DFQATT and CDR2 SNEGSKA (reference sequence). This CDR3 contains 15 residues. CDR3 sequence: CSARLTSGRNNEQFF. The DNA of the CDR3 is TGCAGTGCTAGACTGACTAGCGGGAGAAATAATGAGCAGTTCTTC.

In DNA form, the CDR3 reads TGCAGTGTTGGGACAGCCCTGAACACTGAAGCTTTCTTT. Translating it yields CSVGTALNTEAFF. This chain connects TRBV20-1 to TRBJ1-1; TRBD1 agrees at 7 bases. The length of the CDR3 is 13 residues. After removal of 7 bases from V and 0 bases from J, the junction contained 5 bases not matched to a gene. Germline CDR1 reads DFQATT; CDR2 reads SNEGSKA (reference sequence).

The chain is built from TRBV4-2 and TRBJ1-2; D is undetermined. Germline V gene data show CDR1 as LGHNA and CDR2 as YNFKEQ. The CDR3 totals 15 residues. V was trimmed by 0 bases and J by 1 base, leaving 9 bases between them. CDR3 loop: CASSQDWADNYGYTF. The DNA for the CDR3 is TGTGCCAGCAGCCAAGATTGGGCAGATAACTATGGCTACACCTTC.

The chain employs TRBV7-2 and TRBJ1-1; D ambiguous. The CDR3 has 14 residues. Trimming took off 5 bases at V and 0 bases at J, with 10 bases between the two ends. Germline V gene lookup returns CDR1 SGHTA and CDR2 FQGNSA. CDR3 nucleotides: TGTGCCAGCAGCGCTCAGGCGATGAACACTGAAGCTTTCTTT. It is translated as CASSAQAMNTEAFF.

The genes are TRBV6-1 and TRBJ2-3; 12 nucleotides agree with TRBD2. The CDR3 spans 16 residues. Germline V gene lookup returns CDR1 MNHNS and CDR2 SASEGT. V shed 8 bases, J shed 2 bases, and the junction held 8 bases outside the gene matches. For the CDR3, the DNA is TGTGCCAGCTCGAAAGCTAGCGGGAGGGCCACAGATACGCAGTATTTT. It codes for CASSKASGRATDTQYF.

The table lists this clonotype with a few counts. This rearrangement joins TRBV20-1 to TRBJ1-2, with a possible D match to TRBD1 (5 bases). CDR1 and CDR2 from the germline V gene are DFQATT and SNEGSKA (reference sequence). The CDR3 runs to 14 residues. Trimming cost V 3 bases and J 8 bases, with 19 bases left between them. In DNA, the CDR3 is TGCAGTGCTAGTGCCTTCGGGGCGATGGGCGGCTACACCTTC. Its protein is CSASAFGAMGGYTF.

The table lists this clonotype with many counts. J is TRBJ2-2 and V is TRBV5-1, with D possibly being TRBD1 (6 bases). This CDR3 spans 14 amino acids. Per germline, CDR1 SGHRS and CDR2 YFSETQ. The V end lost 6 bases, the J end lost 2 bases, and 11 bases lay between the germline ends. As DNA, the CDR3 is TGCGCCAGCACTCCGGGACAAAACACCGGGGAGCTGTTTTTT. Protein product: CASTPGQNTGELFF. Drawing the rest from reference TRBV5-1 and TRBJ2-2, the complete variable domain is KAGVTQTPRYLIKTRGQQVTLSCSPISGHRSVSWYQQTPGQGLQFLFEYFSETQRNKGNFPGRFSGRQFSNSRSEMNVSTLELGDSALYLCASTPGQNTGELFFGEGSRLTVL.

The chain is built from TRBV12-3 or TRBV12-4 and TRBJ2-7, with TRBD1 as a possible D gene (5 bases). The CDR3 has 13 residues. The V end lost 7 bases, the J end lost 5 bases, and 15 bases lay between the germline ends. The CDR3 reads CASTRARAHEQYF. In DNA form, the CDR3 reads TGTGCCAGCACCCGAGCCAGGGCGCACGAGCAGTACTTC.

This clonotype was picked up many times. V is TRBV20-1 and J is TRBJ2-3; D not resolved. The CDR3 is 17 amino acids. From germline, CDR1 is DFQATT and CDR2 SNEGSKA (reference sequence). V was cut by 0 bases and J by 2 bases, with 18 bases left in between. The CDR3 DNA reads as TGCAGTGCTAGAGATTCGGGCAACTACCCAAACACAGATACGCAGTATTTT. Its translation: CSARDSGNYPNTDTQYF.

This clonotype was detected only a few times. The V call is TRBV11-2, the J call TRBJ2-3, with D perhaps matching TRBD2 (6 bases). This CDR3 spans 15 amino acids. The germline gives CDR1 SGHAT, CDR2 FQNNGV. Between the trimmed V and J ends, which lost 4 bases and 5 bases, there was a span of 16 bases. The CDR3 reads CASSSYSGQGDTQYF. The CDR3 DNA follows: TGTGCCAGCAGCTCCTATAGCGGCCAGGGAGATACGCAGTATTTT.

This rearrangement joins TRBV5-1 to TRBJ2-7; TRBD2 agrees at 8 bases. The J segment lost 2 bases and the V segment lost 2 bases, leaving 3 bases of the junction unmatched. Germline loops: CDR1 SGHRS, CDR2 YFSETQ. CDR3 length equals 14 residues. The CDR3 reads CASSLGLAPYEQYF. CDR3 in DNA: TGCGCCAGCAGCTTAGGACTAGCTCCCTACGAGCAGTACTTC.

This chain links TRBV12-3 or TRBV12-4 with TRBJ2-1; no clear D gene. Trimming left V 9 bases short and J 0 bases short, with 6 bases between. The CDR3 extends over 12 amino acids. CDR3 nucleotides: TGTGCCAGTCAGAGCTCCTACAATGAGCAGTTCTTC. This codes for CASQSSYNEQFF.

A few counts support this clonotype. The chain has TRBV7-9 and TRBJ2-5; D possibly matches TRBD1 or TRBD2 (5 bases each). V was clipped by 5 bases and J by 5 bases, with 18 bases between them. The CDR3 extends over 15 amino acids. Germline V lookup: CDR1 SEHNR, CDR2 FQNEAQ (reference sequence). In nucleotides, the CDR3 is TGTGCCAGCAGCACCGGGGCGGCGCGGAGGGAGACCCAGTACTTC. Translated: CASSTGAARRETQYF.

In its sample, this clonotype was seen many times. V gene TRBV14 combines with J gene TRBJ2-7; perhaps TRBD2 as D (6 bases). Trimming pared 1 base from V and 1 base from J, leaving 14 bases between. The CDR3 runs to 16 residues. Germline CDR1 is SGHDN and CDR2 is FVKESK. CDR3 DNA: TGTGCCAGCAGCCAAGCCCTGACTAGTTGGTCCTACGAGCAGTACTTC. As protein: CASSQALTSWSYEQYF.

The chain uses TRBV11-2 and TRBJ2-7; D uncertain. Deletions cut 5 bases from V and 2 bases from J, with 13 bases between. Germline V CDR1 and CDR2: SGHAT, FQNNGV. This CDR3 is 14 amino acids long. The CDR3 nucleotides are TGTGCCAGCAGCCCGACGGACGGAACCTACGAGCAGTACTTC. Translating gives CASSPTDGTYEQYF.

Ten or more counts support this clonotype. The chain combines TRBV9 with TRBJ1-6; 7 bases align to TRBD1. The CDR3 is 16 residues long. Germline CDR1 reads SGDLS; CDR2 reads YYNGEE. The junction had 10 bases not matched to a gene; V was cut back by 2 bases and J by 8 bases. CDR3 sequence: CASSVTGEFGDSPLHF. The DNA for the CDR3 is TGTGCCAGCAGCGTCACAGGGGAGTTTGGGGATTCACCCCTCCACTTT.

This clonotype was seen a handful of times. The chain employs TRBV5-1 and TRBJ2-3; tentative D call: TRBD1 (6 bases). This CDR3 contains 16 residues. The germline V and J ends were trimmed by 0 bases and 4 bases, with 15 bases remaining between them. Germline CDR1 SGHRS, CDR2 YFSETQ. The CDR3 region has the DNA TGCGCCAGCAGCTTGGCCCCTTTACAGGGTTCAGATACGCAGTATTTT. Translation: CASSLAPLQGSDTQYF.

The V and J genes are TRBV6-5 and TRBJ1-1; a possible D gene is TRBD1 (6 bases). There are 15 residues in the CDR3. From germline, CDR1 is MNHEY and CDR2 SVGAGI. Trimming pared 2 bases from V and 1 base from J, leaving 11 bases between. CDR3 in amino acids: CASSYPGTKNTEAFF. CDR3 DNA sequence: TGTGCCAGCAGTTACCCCGGGACAAAGAACACTGAAGCTTTCTTT.

V is TRBV7-9 and J is TRBJ2-5; tentative D call: TRBD1 (6 bases). The V gene's germline CDR1 is SEHNR and CDR2 FQNEAQ (reference sequence). The CDR3 runs to 14 residues. V lost 5 bases, J lost 4 bases, and 14 bases lay in between. Here the CDR3 DNA reads TGTGCCAGCAGCCGAGACAGGTTTGGAGAGACCCAGTACTTC. Translated, it gives CASSRDRFGETQYF.